Presented here are 29 T cell receptor beta chains from one specimen sequenced in a study of blood T cell repertoires in COVID-19. TCRdb keeps only in-frame clones here, not all; method: immunoSEQ multiplex PCR. Of approximately 99,000 clones listed, about 90% are singletons. The sample was peripheral blood. These receptors all stem from a human donor in a cohort sampled during active COVID-19.

This chain uses TRBV19 with TRBJ1-5, with 8 bases identical to TRBD1. Germline CDR1 LNHDA, CDR2 SQIVND (reference sequence). The junction had 14 bases not matched to a gene; V was cut back by 7 bases and J by 6 bases. There are 16 residues in the CDR3. The CDR3 region has the DNA TGTGCCAGTAACACTGACAGGGGATCAGGCGGTCAGCCCCAGCATTTT. Protein product: CASNTDRGSGGQPQHF.

CDR3 bases: TGCGCCAGCAGCCAAGAGCCTTCGAGGAGGAACACTGAAGCTTTCTTT. It translates to CASSQEPSRRNTEAFF. The chain links TRBV4-1 to TRBJ1-1; D uncertain. Germline assignment: CDR1 MGHRA and CDR2 YSYEKL. The CDR3 extends over 16 amino acids. Trimming took off 0 bases at V and 1 base at J, with 12 bases between the two ends.

The chain combines TRBV19 with TRBJ1-2, with TRBD1 as a possible D gene (5 bases). CDR3 length: 18 amino acids. The ends were cut back, 7 bases at V and 5 bases at J, with 29 bases in the middle. CDR1 LNHDA and CDR2 SQIVND come from the germline V gene (reference sequence). The CDR3 here is CASNSYWGTSLSLYGYTF. The CDR3 DNA follows: TGTGCCAGTAACTCCTACTGGGGCACCTCTCTATCGTTATATGGCTACACCTTC.

This clone was observed once. This sequence joins TRBV6-5 and TRBJ2-7, with a weak D call TRBD2 (7 bases). The CDR3 runs 14 residues. Per the germline V gene, CDR1 is MNHEY and CDR2 is SVGAGI. V lost 8 bases and J 0 bases, leaving 14 bases between the germline ends. Written as DNA, the CDR3 is TGTGCCAGCGGGGGGGCCCCTAGCTCCTACGAGCAGTACTTC. Its protein product is CASGGAPSSYEQYF.

As to this clone: The sample has other DNA sequences that encode this CDR3 too. CDR3 sequence reads: CASSLPGTEAFF. The CDR3 DNA follows: TGTGCCAGCAGCTTACCAGGGACTGAAGCTTTCTTT. The V call is TRBV7-9, the J call TRBJ1-1; a weak D match, TRBD1 (5 bases). V shed 2 bases and J shed 5 bases, with 6 bases lying between them. The CDR3 length is 12 residues. The V gene's germline CDR1 is SEHNR and CDR2 FQNEAQ (reference sequence).

V usage is TRBV7-9 and J usage is TRBJ2-1; possibly TRBD1 for D (6 bases). CDR1 and CDR2 (germline): SEHNR, FQNEAQ (reference sequence). This CDR3 has 12 amino acids. The ends were cut back, 4 bases at V and 6 bases at J, with 7 bases in the middle. CDR3 sequence: CASSWTVNEQFF. The CDR3 DNA sequence: TGTGCCAGCAGCTGGACAGTCAATGAGCAGTTCTTC.

The chain links TRBV4-1 to TRBJ2-1; a possible D gene is TRBD1 (5 bases). Between the trimmed V and J ends, which lost 0 bases and 2 bases, there was a span of 5 bases. CDR3 length equals 14 residues. CDR1 and CDR2 (germline): MGHRA, YSYEKL. The DNA of the CDR3 is TGCGCCAGCAGCCAAGAACAGGCCTACAATGAGCAGTTCTTC. Its translation is CASSQEQAYNEQFF.

The rearrangement links TRBV18 to TRBJ1-4; D not certain. Trimming took 1 base from V and 0 from J, leaving 18 bases between them. Per the germline V gene, CDR1 is KGHSH and CDR2 is LQKENI. This CDR3 is 19 amino acids long. The CDR3 protein is CASSPRVQTFNATNEKLFF. The CDR3 nucleotides are TGTGCCAGCTCACCACGGGTTCAGACATTTAACGCAACTAATGAAAAACTGTTTTTT.

The sample holds one count of this clone. The chain has TRBV7-3 and TRBJ1-1; a possible D gene is TRBD1 (6 bases). The germline V gene encodes CDR1 SGHTA and CDR2 FQGTGA. This CDR3 contains 14 residues. The germline V and J ends were trimmed by 4 bases and 1 base, with 10 bases remaining between them. The CDR3 here is CASSSRGGNTEAFF. In DNA form, the CDR3 reads TGTGCCAGCAGCTCTCGAGGGGGGAACACTGAAGCTTTCTTT. Full variable domain (remainder filled in from reference TRBV7-3 and TRBJ1-1): GAGVSQTPSNKVTEKGKYVELRCDPISGHTALYWYRQSLGQGPEFLIYFQGTGAADDSGLPNDRFFAVRPEGSVSTLKIQRTERGDSAVYLCASSSRGGNTEAFFGQGTRLTVV.

The chain employs TRBV7-9 and TRBJ1-1; D not resolved. The CDR3 contains 13 residues. V was clipped by 5 bases and J by 2 bases, with 9 bases between them. In germline, CDR1 is SEHNR, CDR2 FQNEAQ (reference sequence). CDR3 region: CASSAPPNTEAFF. The CDR3 nucleotides read TGTGCCAGCAGCGCGCCCCCTAACACTGAAGCTTTCTTT.

This clone has only one observation. The chain employs TRBV3-1 (or the pseudogene TRBV3-2) and TRBJ2-1; TRBD1 might be the D (6 bases). Trimming stripped 2 bases from V and 10 bases from J, with 15 bases between. The CDR3 totals 14 residues. Germline V gene sequence: CDR1 LGHDT, CDR2 YNNKEL (reference sequence). The CDR3 loop is CASSQSGTPREQFF. CDR3 in DNA: TGTGCCAGCAGCCAATCCGGGACACCCAGGGAGCAGTTCTTC.

This clone was picked up one time. CDR3 bases: TGTGCTAGTGGTTTACCTAGCGTGAGCACAGATACGCAGTATTTT. This translates into CASGLPSVSTDTQYF. The genes are TRBV12-5 and TRBJ2-3; possible D gene TRBD2, 6 bases. The V and J ends lost 3 bases and 0 bases respectively, with 10 bases between them. The germline gives CDR1 LGHNT, CDR2 FRNRAP. CDR3 length: 15 amino acids. Using reference TRBV12-5 and TRBJ2-3 for the parts outside the CDR3, the full variable domain is DARVTQTPRHKVTEMGQEVTMRCQPILGHNTVFWYRQTMMQGLELLAYFRNRAPLDDSGMPKDRFSAEMPDATLATLKIQPSEPRDSAVYFCASGLPSVSTDTQYFGPGTRLTVL.

The V call is TRBV18, the J call TRBJ1-2, with D perhaps TRBD1 (5 bases). CDR1 is KGHSH and CDR2 is LQKENI in the germline V gene. The CDR3 totals 17 residues. The ends were cut back, 4 bases at V and 4 bases at J, with 22 bases in the middle. In nucleotides, the CDR3 is TGTGCCAGCTCACTCCAACCCCTAACAAGACAGCCCTATGGCTACACCTTC. This translates into CASSLQPLTRQPYGYTF.

The chain joins TRBV7-3 to TRBJ2-3; 9 bases line up with TRBD2. The V gene end was trimmed by 5 bases and the J gene end by 5 bases; junction bases not matched to a gene: 8. The V gene's germline CDR1 is SGHTA and CDR2 FQGTGA. The CDR3 totals 15 residues. CDR3: CASSVSGSVGDTQYF. CDR3 bases: TGTGCCAGCAGCGTTAGCGGGAGTGTCGGAGATACGCAGTATTTT.

In the case of this clone: At one end, the junction sequence differs from germline, possibly due to a read error. The V and J genes are TRBV6-1 and TRBJ2-1; possibly TRBD2 for D (5 bases). This CDR3 is 14 amino acids long. CDR1 is MNHNS and CDR2 is SASEGT in the germline V gene. This chain's CDR3 is CASREGWTYNEQFF. CDR3 nucleotides: TGTGCCAGCAGGGAAGGCTGGACTTACAATGAGCAGTTCTTC.

The genes are TRBV7-6 and TRBJ1-2; 7 positions agree with TRBD1. J lost 4 bases, V lost 6 bases, and 5 bases had no gene match. Germline V CDR1 and CDR2: SGHVS, FNYEAQ. The CDR3 totals 13 residues. The CDR3 loop reads CASSKGGGYGYTF. The CDR3 nucleotides read TGTGCCAGCAGTAAAGGGGGCGGCTATGGCTACACCTTC.

This rearrangement joins TRBV14 to TRBJ2-3, with a tentative D call TRBD1 (6 bases). CDR3 length: 15 residues. Per germline, CDR1 SGHDN and CDR2 FVKESK. Trimming pared 2 bases from V and 2 bases from J, leaving 11 bases between. CDR3 sequence reads: CASSQRTEITDTQYF. The CDR3 DNA is TGTGCCAGCAGCCAAAGGACAGAGATCACAGATACGCAGTATTTT.

The CDR3 sequence is CASSLGQGEKLFF. Here the CDR3 DNA reads TGCGCCAGCAGCTTGGGTCAGGGTGAAAAACTGTTTTTT. The rearrangement links TRBV5-1 to TRBJ1-4; D perhaps matches TRBD1 (5 bases). Germline values: CDR1 SGHRS, CDR2 YFSETQ. Trimming left V 0 bases short and J 7 bases short, with 7 bases between. The CDR3 contains 13 residues.

A single count supports this clone. The chain carries TRBV4-1 and TRBJ1-5; D might be TRBD1 (5 bases). This CDR3 is 15 amino acids long. In germline, CDR1 is MGHRA, CDR2 YSYEKL. V shed 0 bases and J shed 7 bases, with 13 bases lying between them. The CDR3 sequence is CASSQDSPGVQPQHF. The CDR3 DNA reads TGCGCCAGCAGCCAAGACTCTCCGGGGGTGCAGCCCCAGCATTTT.

The chain is built from TRBV5-1 and TRBJ2-5, with a weak D call TRBD1 (5 bases). Deletions cut 1 base from V and 4 bases from J, with 5 bases between. CDR3 length: 12 amino acids. Germline CDR1 is SGHRS and CDR2 is YFSETQ. The CDR3 protein is CASSLRGETQYF. The CDR3 coding sequence is TGCGCCAGCAGCTTGAGGGGAGAGACCCAGTACTTC.

This chain joins TRBV19 and TRBJ2-1, with D possibly being TRBD1 (5 bases). CDR3 length: 17 amino acids. Germline V gene sequence: CDR1 LNHDA, CDR2 SQIVND (reference sequence). The germline V and J ends were trimmed by 5 bases and 2 bases, with 19 bases remaining between them. CDR3 residues: CASSRWTFFGPYNEQFF. DNA for the CDR3: TGTGCCAGTAGTCGATGGACATTTTTCGGGCCCTACAATGAGCAGTTCTTC. The full variable domain, with the rest looked up from reference TRBV19 and TRBJ2-1, is DGGITQSPKYLFRKEGQNVTLSCEQNLNHDAMYWYRQDPGQGLRLIYYSQIVNDFQKGDIAEGYSVSREKKESFPLTVTSAQKNPTAFYLCASSRWTFFGPYNEQFFGPGTRLTVL.

The gene calls are TRBV27 and TRBJ1-5, with a possible D match to TRBD1 (5 bases). V was cut by 5 bases and J by 4 bases, with 9 bases left in between. The CDR3 covers 13 residues. Germline V gene lookup returns CDR1 MNHEY and CDR2 SMNVEV (reference sequence). The CDR3 is CASSVQGNQPQHF. The CDR3 DNA is TGTGCCAGCAGTGTCCAGGGTAATCAGCCCCAGCATTTT.

V and J are TRBV4-2 and TRBJ2-1, with D unclear. The germline V gene has CDR1 LGHNA and CDR2 YNFKEQ. Trimming removed 3 bases from V and 10 bases from J, with 10 bases in between. The CDR3 runs to 12 residues. CDR3 sequence (DNA): TGTGCCAGCAGCCAGACTCATAACGAGCAGTTCTTC. It yields the protein CASSQTHNEQFF.

This clone has more than one count but fewer than ten. The DNA for the CDR3 is TGTGCCAGCAGCCCCAGGGGGTCAAGGCCTAACTATGGCTACACCTTC. It specifies CASSPRGSRPNYGYTF. V and J are TRBV5-6 and TRBJ1-2; 7 bases agree with TRBD1. V was clipped by 4 bases and J by 0 bases; unmatched bases: 9. This CDR3 comprises 16 residues. Germline lookup yields CDR1 SGHDT and CDR2 YYEEEE.

The rearrangement links TRBV29-1 to TRBJ2-7, with D perhaps TRBD2 (7 bases). This CDR3 has 12 residues. V shed 6 bases and J shed 5 bases, with 14 bases lying between them. The germline V gene encodes CDR1 SQVTM and CDR2 ANQGSEA. The CDR3 DNA is TGCAGCGTAGGGGGAGGGAACAACGAGCAGTACTTC. This codes for CSVGGGNNEQYF.

The genes are TRBV5-1 and TRBJ1-2, with 10 bases matching TRBD1. Germline lookup yields CDR1 SGHRS and CDR2 YFSETQ. This CDR3 contains 13 residues. The V and J ends lost 9 bases and 3 bases, in that order; junction bases with no gene match: 5. CDR3 DNA sequence: TGCGCCACTCGACAGGGGGCAGACTATGGCTACACCTTC. Translating gives CATRQGADYGYTF.

This clone came up once. The chain couples TRBV6-4 to TRBJ1-1, with a possible D match to TRBD1 (6 bases). The ends were cut back, 6 bases at V and 0 bases at J, with 14 bases in the middle. The CDR3 is made up of 15 amino acids. Germline values: CDR1 MRHNA, CDR2 SNTAGT. The CDR3 is CASRSDSWMNTEAFF. CDR3 sequence (DNA): TGTGCCAGCAGATCGGACAGCTGGATGAACACTGAAGCTTTCTTT.

The chain recombines TRBV5-1 with TRBJ2-7; TRBD2 matches at 12 bases. Germline lookup yields CDR1 SGHRS and CDR2 YFSETQ. The CDR3 sequence is 17 residues long. The V gene end was trimmed by 2 bases and the J gene end by 0 bases; junction bases not matched to a gene: 6. As DNA, the CDR3 is TGCGCCAGCAGCTTTCCACTAGCGGGAGGTCCCTCCTACGAGCAGTACTTC. Translated, it gives CASSFPLAGGPSYEQYF.

V and J are TRBV7-9 and TRBJ1-1; tentative D call: TRBD1 (6 bases). Trimming removed 5 bases from V and 0 bases from J, with 13 bases in between. The germline V gene encodes CDR1 SEHNR and CDR2 FQNEAQ (reference sequence). The CDR3 covers 15 residues. The CDR3 loop reads CASSPRDRLNTEAFF. CDR3 nucleotide sequence: TGTGCCAGCAGCCCCCGAGACAGGCTGAACACTGAAGCTTTCTTT.